Listed below are T cell receptor beta chains from one sample, sequenced in a study of T cell responses to AZD1222 COVID-19 vaccine. The table came from immunoSEQ multiplex PCR; TCRdb's copy has only in-frame clones and leaves some out. Seen here are about 99,000 clones, 88% observed once, and the top ten hold about 2.9%. The starting material was peripheral blood, obtained on day 0 of AZD1222 vaccination. These receptors were collected from an adult in good health. The CDR3 runs from the conserved cysteine through the conserved F or W. The D gene is left open where the match is weak. Size is stated for part of the rows, as once, few or many counts, or as a class when the clone is expanded.

clone size	J gene	D gene	V gene	CDR3 protein	CDR3 DNA
.	TRBJ2-1	TRBD2	TRBV5-1	CASSFSSGSENEQFF	TGCGCCAGCAGCTTTTCTAGCGGGAGTGAAAATGAGCAGTTCTTC
.	TRBJ2-7	TRBD1	TRBV10-1	CASSRDSYEQYF	TGCGCCAGCAGCCGGGACAGCTACGAGCAGTACTTC
.	TRBJ1-2	.	TRBV2	CASETGSYGYTF	TGTGCCAGCGAAACAGGGTCCTATGGCTACACCTTC
.	TRBJ1-2	.	TRBV28	CASSSAGALPLDGYTF	TGTGCCAGCAGCTCGGCGGGGGCGCTGCCCCTTGATGGCTACACCTTC
.	TRBJ2-7	TRBD2	TRBV7-2	CASSLRGGSGSYEQYF	TGTGCCAGCAGCCTCCGGGGAGGTAGCGGGAGTTACGAGCAGTACTTC
.	TRBJ2-1	TRBD2	TRBV27	CASGTGTSGSYNEQFF	TGTGCCAGCGGGACCGGGACTAGCGGGAGCTACAATGAGCAGTTCTTC
.	TRBJ2-7	TRBD2	TRBV6-4	CASSSKTSGRSYEQYF	TGTGCCAGCAGCTCCAAAACTAGCGGGAGGAGCTACGAGCAGTACTTC
.	TRBJ2-3	TRBD2	TRBV7-3	CASSLTSVSTDTQYF	TGTGCCAGCAGCCTGACTAGCGTAAGCACAGATACGCAGTATTTT
.	TRBJ1-2	TRBD1	TRBV7-9	CASSLGRQGINYGYTF	TGTGCCAGCAGCTTAGGGAGACAGGGCATTAACTATGGCTACACCTTC
.	TRBJ1-1	TRBD1	TRBV11-3	CASSMGGTGGYTEAFF	TGTGCCAGCAGCATGGGAGGAACAGGGGGCTACACTGAAGCTTTCTTT
few	TRBJ2-6	.	TRBV10-3	CAISESGGSGANVLTF	TGTGCCATCAGTGAGTCAGGGGGCTCTGGGGCCAACGTCCTGACTTTC
.	TRBJ2-1	TRBD2	TRBV5-1	CASSIRSGSSNEQFF	TGCGCCAGCAGCATAAGGAGCGGGAGCTCTAATGAGCAGTTCTTC
.	TRBJ1-1	.	TRBV7-9	CASSFLGVGTEAFF	TGTGCCAGCAGCTTTCTGGGGGTCGGCACTGAAGCTTTCTTT
once	TRBJ1-2	TRBD1	TRBV6-2/TRBV6-3	CASSYSDGQGGYGYTF	TGTGCCAGCAGTTACTCGGACGGACAGGGAGGCTATGGCTACACCTTC
.	TRBJ2-1	TRBD2	TRBV6-1	CASSVDRGTASGRASNEQFF	TGTGCCAGCAGTGTAGACAGGGGGACGGCTAGCGGGAGGGCCTCCAATGAGCAGTTCTTC
.	TRBJ1-1	.	TRBV5-1	CASSSRGVSTEAFF	TGCGCCAGCAGCTCCCGAGGGGTTTCCACTGAAGCTTTCTTT
.	TRBJ1-4	.	TRBV7-9	CASSFQAGNEKLFF	TGTGCCAGCAGCTTCCAAGCCGGAAATGAAAAACTGTTTTTT
.	TRBJ2-7	.	TRBV21-1	CASSKDLWGLKPYEQYF	TGTGCCAGCAGCAAAGATCTATGGGGACTTAAGCCCTACGAGCAGTACTTC
.	TRBJ2-1	TRBD2	TRBV2	CASSSGRVFNEQFF	TGTGCCAGCAGTAGCGGGAGAGTTTTCAATGAGCAGTTCTTC
.	TRBJ1-5	.	TRBV4-1	CASSQDPGQPQHF	TGCGCCAGCAGCCAAGATCCGGGACAGCCCCAGCATTTT
.	TRBJ1-1	.	TRBV5-1	CASSLEPANTEAFF	TGCGCCAGCAGCTTGGAACCAGCAAACACTGAAGCTTTCTTT
.	TRBJ2-1	TRBD2	TRBV13	CASSHQTSGRAYEQFF	TGTGCCAGCAGCCACCAGACTAGCGGGAGGGCTTATGAGCAGTTCTTC
.	TRBJ1-5	.	TRBV6-5	CASNTDQPQHF	TGTGCCAGCAATACAGATCAGCCCCAGCATTTT
once	TRBJ2-7	.	TRBV5-4	CASSLGRRDSYEQYF	TGTGCCAGCAGCTTGGGGAGGCGGGACTCCTACGAGCAGTACTTC
.	TRBJ2-7	.	TRBV11-2	CASSLDPSETVYEQYF	TGTGCCAGCAGCTTAGATCCATCGGAAACCGTATACGAGCAGTACTTC
.	TRBJ2-7	TRBD2	TRBV2	CASRPSRGRVYEQYF	TGTGCCAGCAGACCCTCTCGCGGGAGGGTATACGAGCAGTACTTC
.	TRBJ2-2	TRBD2	TRBV10-1	CASSSTSSGVLRIGELFF	TGCGCCAGCAGTAGTACCTCTAGCGGTGTTCTGCGTATCGGGGAGCTGTTTTTT
once	TRBJ1-2	.	TRBV5-4	CASSFEGEIYGYTF	TGTGCCAGCAGCTTTGAGGGGGAAATCTATGGCTACACCTTC
.	TRBJ1-3	.	TRBV6-5	CASSLTGSGNTIYF	TGTGCCAGCAGTCTGACGGGCTCTGGAAACACCATATATTTT